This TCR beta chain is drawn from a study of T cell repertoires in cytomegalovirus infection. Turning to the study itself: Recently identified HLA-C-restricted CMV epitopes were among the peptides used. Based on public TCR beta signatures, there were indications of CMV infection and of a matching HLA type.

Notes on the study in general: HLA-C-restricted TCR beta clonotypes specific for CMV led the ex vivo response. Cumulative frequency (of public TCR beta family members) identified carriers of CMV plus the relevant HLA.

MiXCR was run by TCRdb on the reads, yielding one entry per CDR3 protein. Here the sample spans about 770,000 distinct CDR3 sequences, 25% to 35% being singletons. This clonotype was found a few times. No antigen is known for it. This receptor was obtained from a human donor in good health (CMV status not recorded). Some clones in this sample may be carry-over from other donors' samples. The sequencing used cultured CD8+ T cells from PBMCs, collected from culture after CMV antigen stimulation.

Here the CDR3 DNA reads TGCGCCAGCAGCCTGGACAGTTTTGCAACTAATGAAAAACTGTTTTTT. Encoded protein: CASSLDSFATNEKLFF. V gene TRBV5-1 combines with J gene TRBJ1-4; tentatively, D is TRBD1 (6 bases). V lost 4 bases to trimming and J lost 0 bases, with 13 bases between them. CDR3 length equals 16 residues. Germline CDR1 SGHRS, CDR2 YFSETQ.